This T cell receptor beta chain was obtained from a study of blood T cells in healthy people across ages. On the study more broadly: Template-switching capture recovered about one barcoded beta molecule per two T cells.

Each individual donor underwent a draw of about 11 milliliters of peripheral blood. Regarding this clonotype: Its specificity is unknown.

The use of a sample-barcoded 5' primer and a J-beta primer mix characterized a second PCR of about 7 to 12 cycles. Each CDR3 protein gets one entry after TCRdb re-called the 5' RACE reads with MiXCR. The repertoire holds about 800,000 distinct CDR3 sequences, with roughly 64% as singletons. Study conclusions and caveats: PBMCs were not sorted, which prevented a conclusive comparison of naive versus antigen-experienced cells.

This clonotype was sampled from a man aged 25-45 years in good health. The sequencing sample was made of blood.

The CDR3 is CASSSKLYAIKNSSYEQYF. CDR3 in DNA: TGTGCCAGCAGCTCTAAGCTTTACGCTATAAAAAATAGCTCCTACGAGCAGTACTTC. The chain couples TRBV5-7 to TRBJ2-7, with no clear D. TRBV5-7 is assigned to the ORF class and has an uncertain function. CDR3 size: 19 residues. Trimming left V 3 bases short and J 0 bases short, with 25 bases between.